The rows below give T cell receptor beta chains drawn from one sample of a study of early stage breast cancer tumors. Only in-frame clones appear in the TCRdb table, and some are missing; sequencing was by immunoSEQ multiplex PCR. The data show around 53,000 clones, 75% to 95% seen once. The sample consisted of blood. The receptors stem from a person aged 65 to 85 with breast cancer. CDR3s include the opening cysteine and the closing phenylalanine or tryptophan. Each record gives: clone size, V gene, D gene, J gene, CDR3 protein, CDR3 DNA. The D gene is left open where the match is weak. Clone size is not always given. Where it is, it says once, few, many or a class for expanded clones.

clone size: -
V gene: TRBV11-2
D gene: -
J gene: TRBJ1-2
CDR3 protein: CASSLDSGWRDGYTF
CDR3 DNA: TGTGCCAGCAGCTTAGATTCTGGGTGGAGAGATGGCTACACCTTC

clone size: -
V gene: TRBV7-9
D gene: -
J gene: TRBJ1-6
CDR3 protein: CASSLGVASYNSPLHF
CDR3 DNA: TGTGCCAGCAGCTTAGGGGTAGCCTCCTATAATTCACCCCTCCACTTT

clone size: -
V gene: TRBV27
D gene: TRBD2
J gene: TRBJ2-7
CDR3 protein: CASTPPGLAYEQYF
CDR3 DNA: TGTGCCAGCACCCCCCCCGGACTAGCCTACGAGCAGTACTTC

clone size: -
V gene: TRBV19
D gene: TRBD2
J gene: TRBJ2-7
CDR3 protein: CASSDRYLAGYEQYF
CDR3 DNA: TGTGCCAGTAGTGACCGGTACCTAGCGGGTTACGAGCAGTACTTC

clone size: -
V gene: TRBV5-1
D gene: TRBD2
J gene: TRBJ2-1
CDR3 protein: CASSLGMRLAGISSYNEQFF
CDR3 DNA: TGCGCCAGCAGCTTGGGGATGAGACTAGCGGGGATAAGCTCCTACAATGAGCAGTTCTTC

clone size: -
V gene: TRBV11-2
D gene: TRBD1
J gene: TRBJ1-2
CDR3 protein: CASSFSGQPVNYGYTF
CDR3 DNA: TGTGCCAGCAGCTTCTCGGGACAGCCCGTTAACTATGGCTACACCTTC

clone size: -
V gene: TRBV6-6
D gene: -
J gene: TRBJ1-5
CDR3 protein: CASSSSGAGGSQPQHF
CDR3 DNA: TGTGCCAGCAGTTCCTCGGGGGCGGGTGGAAGTCAGCCCCAGCATTTT

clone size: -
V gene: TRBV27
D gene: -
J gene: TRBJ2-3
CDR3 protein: CASSFRLTDTQYF
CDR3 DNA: TGTGCCAGCAGTTTCCGCCTAACAGATACGCAGTATTTT

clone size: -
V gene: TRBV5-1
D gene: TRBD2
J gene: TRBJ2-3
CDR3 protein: CASSGGTSGRTMTDTQYF
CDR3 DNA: TGCGCCAGCAGCGGGGGGACTAGCGGGAGAACTATGACAGATACGCAGTATTTT

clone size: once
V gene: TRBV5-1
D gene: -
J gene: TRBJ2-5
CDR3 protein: CASSSRAQETQYF
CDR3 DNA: TGCGCCAGCAGCTCGAGGGCCCAGGAGACCCAGTACTTC

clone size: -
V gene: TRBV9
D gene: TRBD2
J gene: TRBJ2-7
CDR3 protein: CASSGTRTSGTYYEQYF
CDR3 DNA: TGTGCCAGCAGCGGGACAAGGACTAGCGGGACTTACTACGAGCAGTACTTC

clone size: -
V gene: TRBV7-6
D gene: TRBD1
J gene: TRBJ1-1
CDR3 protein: CASSVRGPNTEAFF
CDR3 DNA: TGTGCCAGCAGCGTAAGGGGGCCGAACACTGAAGCTTTCTTT

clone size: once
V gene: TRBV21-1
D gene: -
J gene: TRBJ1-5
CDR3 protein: CASSPVEGTEPQHF
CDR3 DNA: TGTGCCAGCAGCCCCGTTGAGGGAACGGAGCCCCAGCATTTT

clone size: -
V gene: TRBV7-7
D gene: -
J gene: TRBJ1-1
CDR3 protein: CASSLSGSTEAFF
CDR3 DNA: TGTGCCAGCAGCTTATCAGGGTCCACTGAAGCTTTCTTT

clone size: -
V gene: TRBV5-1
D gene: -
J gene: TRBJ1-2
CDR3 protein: CASSRDSNYGYTF
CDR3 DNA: TGCGCCAGCAGCCGGGACTCTAACTATGGCTACACCTTC

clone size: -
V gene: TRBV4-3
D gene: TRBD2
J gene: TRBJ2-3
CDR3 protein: CASSQASGGSTDTQYF
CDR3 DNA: TGCGCCAGCAGCCAAGCTTCGGGGGGATCCACAGATACGCAGTATTTT

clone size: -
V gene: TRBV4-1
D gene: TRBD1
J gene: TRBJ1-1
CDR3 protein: CASSLIQGARTEAFF
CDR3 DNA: TGCGCCAGCAGCCTCATCCAGGGGGCGCGCACTGAAGCTTTCTTT

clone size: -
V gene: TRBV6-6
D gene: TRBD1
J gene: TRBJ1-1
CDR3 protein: CASSGQGAQGPEAFF
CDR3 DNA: TGTGCCAGCAGTGGACAGGGGGCGCAAGGCCCTGAAGCTTTCTTT

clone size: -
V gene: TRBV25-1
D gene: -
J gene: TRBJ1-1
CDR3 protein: CASSESFGREAFF
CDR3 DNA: TGTGCCAGCAGTGAATCGTTCGGCAGGGAAGCTTTCTTT